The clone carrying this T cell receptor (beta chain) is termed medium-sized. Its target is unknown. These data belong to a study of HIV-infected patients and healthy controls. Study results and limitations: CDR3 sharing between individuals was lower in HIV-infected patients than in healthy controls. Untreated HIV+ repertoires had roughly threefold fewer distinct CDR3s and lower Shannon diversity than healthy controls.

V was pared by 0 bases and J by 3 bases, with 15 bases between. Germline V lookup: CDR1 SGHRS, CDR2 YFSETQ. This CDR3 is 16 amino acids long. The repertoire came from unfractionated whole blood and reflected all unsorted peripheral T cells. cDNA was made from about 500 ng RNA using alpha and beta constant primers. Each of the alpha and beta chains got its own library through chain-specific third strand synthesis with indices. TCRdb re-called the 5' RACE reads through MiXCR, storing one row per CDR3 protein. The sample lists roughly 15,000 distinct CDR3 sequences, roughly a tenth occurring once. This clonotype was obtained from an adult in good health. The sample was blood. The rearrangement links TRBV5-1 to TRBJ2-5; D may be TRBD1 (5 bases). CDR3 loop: CASSLGIGAIEETQYF. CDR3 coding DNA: TGCGCCAGCAGCTTGGGAATAGGGGCTATTGAAGAGACCCAGTACTTC.